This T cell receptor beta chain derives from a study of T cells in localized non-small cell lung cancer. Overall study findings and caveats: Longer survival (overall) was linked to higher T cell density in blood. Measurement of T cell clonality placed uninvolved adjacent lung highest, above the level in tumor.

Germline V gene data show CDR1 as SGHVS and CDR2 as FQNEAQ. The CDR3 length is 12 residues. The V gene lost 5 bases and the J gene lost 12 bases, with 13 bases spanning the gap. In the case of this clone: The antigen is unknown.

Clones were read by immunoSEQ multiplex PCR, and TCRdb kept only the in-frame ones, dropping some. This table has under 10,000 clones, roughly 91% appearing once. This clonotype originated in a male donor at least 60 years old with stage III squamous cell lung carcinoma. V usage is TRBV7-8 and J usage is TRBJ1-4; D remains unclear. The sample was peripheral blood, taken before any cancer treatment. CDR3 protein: CASSLDLDQLFF. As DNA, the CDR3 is TGTGCCAGCAGCCTCGATCTAGATCAACTGTTTTTT.